The 32 T cell receptor beta chains given below trace back to one sample, sequenced in a study of blood T cell repertoires in COVID-19. Libraries were prepared by immunoSEQ multiplex PCR; TCRdb keeps only in-frame clonotypes and omits some of them. Of roughly 300,000 clones listed, 70% to 90% are singletons. Specimen: peripheral blood. Receptors were obtained from a woman in her 50s who had recovered from COVID-19.

The chain links TRBV29-1 to TRBJ1-2; D call uncertain. Germline loops: CDR1 SQVTM, CDR2 ANQGSEA. The CDR3 contains 13 residues. V lost 1 base and J 8 bases, leaving 14 bases between the germline ends. CDR3: CSVEVIKGEGYTF. The DNA of the CDR3 is TGCAGCGTTGAAGTTATAAAGGGAGAGGGCTACACCTTC.

V is TRBV20-1 and J is TRBJ2-7, with D unresolved. Between the trimmed V and J ends, which lost 3 bases and 5 bases, there was a span of 8 bases. Per germline, CDR1 DFQATT and CDR2 SNEGSKA (reference sequence). This CDR3 has 11 residues. Here the CDR3 reads CSARALNEQYF. In DNA, the CDR3 is TGCAGTGCTAGGGCTTTAAACGAGCAGTACTTC.

V gene TRBV6-2 or TRBV6-3 combines with J gene TRBJ1-1; no clear D gene. From germline, CDR1 is MNHEY and CDR2 SVGEGT. CDR3 length: 14 amino acids. Deletions cut 0 bases from V and 2 bases from J, with 7 bases between. CDR3 DNA: TGTGCCAGCAGTTACTCCAAACTAAACACTGAAGCTTTCTTT. This sequence encodes CASSYSKLNTEAFF.

V usage is TRBV4-3 and J usage is TRBJ2-7; D call uncertain. Trimming cost V 0 bases and J 0 bases, with 9 bases left between them. The CDR3 is 15 residues long. The V gene's germline CDR1 is LGHNA and CDR2 YSLEER. The chain's CDR3 is CASSQESHPSYEQYF. Here the CDR3 DNA reads TGCGCCAGCAGCCAAGAGAGCCACCCCTCCTACGAGCAGTACTTC.

This sequence joins TRBV28 and TRBJ1-2; TRBD1 matches 7 bases. Germline V gene sequence: CDR1 MDHEN, CDR2 SYDVKM. With V trimmed by 3 bases and J by 4 bases, 2 bases remained unmatched. The CDR3 runs to 13 residues. In nucleotides, the CDR3 is TGTGCCAGCAGTTTTGGGGACAGCTATGGCTACACCTTC. Its protein is CASSFGDSYGYTF.

This clone has a single count. The chain employs TRBV27 and TRBJ1-5; the D is unclear. Germline V CDR1 and CDR2: MNHEY, SMNVEV (reference sequence). This CDR3 is 14 amino acids long. Trimming took off 5 bases at V and 2 bases at J, with 10 bases between the two ends. The CDR3 reads CASSDSGGNQPQHF. In DNA form, the CDR3 reads TGTGCCAGCAGTGATAGCGGGGGCAATCAGCCCCAGCATTTT.

With regard to this clone: This same CDR3 is encoded by further DNA sequences in the sample. CDR3 region: CASSEGRGTEAFF. The CDR3 region has the DNA TGTGCCAGTAGCGAGGGGAGGGGCACTGAAGCTTTCTTT. The rearrangement links TRBV19 to TRBJ1-1, with a tentative D call TRBD1 (5 bases). The CDR3 covers 13 residues. Germline CDR1 and CDR2: LNHDA and SQIVND (reference sequence). V was pared by 6 bases and J by 4 bases, with 12 bases between.

The V call is TRBV19, the J call TRBJ2-7; 10 positions agree with TRBD2. The J segment lost 1 base and the V segment lost 2 bases, leaving 2 bases of the junction unmatched. CDR1 is LNHDA and CDR2 is SQIVND in the germline V gene (reference sequence). The CDR3 is 15 residues long. The CDR3 DNA reads as TGTGCCAGTAGTATATCACTAGCGGGATCCTACGAGCAGTACTTC. Its protein product is CASSISLAGSYEQYF.

This rearrangement joins TRBV19 to TRBJ1-1; 8 positions match TRBD1. With V trimmed by 8 bases and J by 5 bases, 13 bases remained unmatched. Germline assignment: CDR1 LNHDA and CDR2 SQIVND (reference sequence). The CDR3 contains 15 residues. The CDR3 bases are TGTGCCAGTGCTACCGGGACAGGCACAGGGACTGAAGCTTTCTTT. Residues: CASATGTGTGTEAFF.

The rearrangement links TRBV29-1 to TRBJ2-3; TRBD1 is a possible D gene (6 bases). The germline V gene encodes CDR1 SQVTM and CDR2 ANQGSEA. Trimming removed 4 bases at V and 6 bases at J, with 14 bases between. CDR3 length equals 13 residues. CDR3 bases: TGCAGCGTTGCCAGGGGACCCCAGGATACGCAGTATTTT. This sequence encodes CSVARGPQDTQYF.

V and J are TRBV28 and TRBJ1-2; perhaps TRBD1 as D (6 bases). V gave up 5 bases and J gave up 7 bases, with 17 bases separating them. Germline values: CDR1 MDHEN, CDR2 SYDVKM. This CDR3 contains 14 residues. CDR3 sequence (DNA): TGTGCCAGCAGTATCGGACAGAGTTCTATTGGCTACACCTTC. Its translation: CASSIGQSSIGYTF.

This clone was observed a handful of times. The chain joins TRBV27 to TRBJ1-3; perhaps TRBD1 as D (6 bases). The CDR3 is 14 residues long. Germline CDR1 is MNHEY and CDR2 is SMNVEV (reference sequence). V lost 6 bases and J lost 1, with 10 bases in between. CDR3 in amino acids: CASRKTGSGNTIYF. CDR3 DNA sequence: TGTGCCAGCAGGAAAACAGGGTCTGGAAACACCATATATTTT.

V is TRBV28 and J is TRBJ2-2; tentatively, D is TRBD2 (6 bases). V dropped 5 bases and J dropped 3 bases, with 10 bases sitting between them. CDR3 size: 14 residues. Per germline, CDR1 MDHEN and CDR2 SYDVKM. In DNA form, the CDR3 reads TGTGCCAGCAGTGGAGGGCCGGACACCGGGGAGCTGTTTTTT. This translates into CASSGGPDTGELFF.

Here the CDR3 reads CASSLSSGPYNEQFF. DNA of the CDR3: TGTGCCAGCAGTCTCAGCTCAGGCCCCTACAATGAGCAGTTCTTC. The V gene is TRBV6-5, the J gene TRBJ2-1; D remains unclear. CDR1 and CDR2 (germline): MNHEY, SVGAGI. The CDR3 is made up of 15 amino acids. The V end lost 5 bases, the J end lost 2 bases, and 13 bases lay between the germline ends.

The rearrangement uses TRBV6-5 and TRBJ1-2, with D unresolved. V shed 6 bases and J shed 7 bases, with 9 bases lying between them. Germline CDR1 reads MNHEY; CDR2 reads SVGAGI. The CDR3 runs to 11 residues. The CDR3 is CASRTEGGYTF. The CDR3 DNA is TGTGCCAGCAGGACCGAGGGTGGCTACACCTTC.

V is TRBV4-3 and J is TRBJ2-5; 7 bases are shared with TRBD2. V dropped 1 base and J dropped 4; count of bases not matched to a gene: 6. CDR1 and CDR2 (germline): LGHNA, YSLEER. There are 15 residues in the CDR3. The CDR3 spells CASSQVAGVGETQYF. Written as DNA, the CDR3 is TGCGCCAGCAGCCAAGTTGCGGGAGTGGGAGAGACCCAGTACTTC.

This clone was counted a single time. The rearrangement joins TRBV10-2 to TRBJ2-1; TRBD1 is a possible D gene (8 bases). The CDR3 has 16 amino acids. V was pared by 3 bases and J by 7 bases, with 19 bases between. The germline gives CDR1 WSHSY, CDR2 SAAADI. CDR3 in DNA: TGCGCCAGCAGTGACATACAGGGGGGGACGTGGAATGAGCAGTTCTTC. Translation gives CASSDIQGGTWNEQFF.

The J gene is TRBJ1-1, the V gene TRBV5-1; no clear D. This CDR3 has 14 residues. Trimming pared 4 bases from V and 1 base from J, leaving 11 bases between. CDR1 SGHRS and CDR2 YFSETQ come from the germline V gene. As DNA, the CDR3 is TGCGCCAGCAGCCCCGCTTTGAGGAACACTGAAGCTTTCTTT. It yields the protein CASSPALRNTEAFF. Together with reference TRBV5-1 and TRBJ1-1, the CDR3 gives the full variable domain: KAGVTQTPRYLIKTRGQQVTLSCSPISGHRSVSWYQQTPGQGLQFLFEYFSETQRNKGNFPGRFSGRQFSNSRSEMNVSTLELGDSALYLCASSPALRNTEAFFGQGTRLTVV.

This chain joins TRBV19 and TRBJ1-6, with 7 bases lining up with TRBD1. The CDR3 consists of 14 residues. The V segment lost 4 bases and the J segment 13 bases; nucleotides outside the gene matches: 10. Germline CDR1 LNHDA, CDR2 SQIVND (reference sequence). The CDR3 DNA sequence: TGTGCCAGTAGTAGCACGACAGGGACGTTTCCCCTCCACTTT. Translating it yields CASSSTTGTFPLHF. Filled out from reference TRBV19 and TRBJ1-6, the complete variable domain reads DGGITQSPKYLFRKEGQNVTLSCEQNLNHDAMYWYRQDPGQGLRLIYYSQIVNDFQKGDIAEGYSVSREKKESFPLTVTSAQKNPTAFYLCASSSTTGTFPLHFGNGTRLTVT.

The chain couples TRBV6-2 or TRBV6-3 to TRBJ1-6; D not resolved. The CDR3 is 13 amino acids. Trimming shortened V by 6 bases and J by 4 bases, and 7 bases separated the two germline ends. Germline assignment: CDR1 MNHEY and CDR2 SVGEGT. The CDR3 protein is CASSARYNSPLHF. Here the CDR3 DNA reads TGTGCCAGCAGCGCGAGATATAATTCACCCCTCCACTTT.

This clone was seen just once. In nucleotides, the CDR3 is TGTGCCAGCAGTCTTATTAGTATGAACACTGAAGCTTTCTTT. Its protein is CASSLISMNTEAFF. The gene calls are TRBV28 and TRBJ1-1; D call uncertain. The germline V gene has CDR1 MDHEN and CDR2 SYDVKM. The V and J ends lost 5 bases and 0 bases respectively, with 10 bases between them. This CDR3 spans 14 amino acids.

This sequence joins TRBV10-3 and TRBJ1-2; 9 bases fit TRBD1. In germline, CDR1 is ENHRY, CDR2 SYGVKD. The CDR3 contains 17 residues. J gave up 8 bases and V 0 bases, and 13 bases lay outside the gene matches. The CDR3 region has the DNA TGTGCCATCAGTGAGTCATCGTGGGACAGGGCCGAGTTCGGCTACACCTTC. Encoded protein: CAISESSWDRAEFGYTF.

V usage is TRBV18 and J usage is TRBJ1-1; D gene uncertain. Trimming removed 2 bases from V and 3 bases from J, with 7 bases in between. The CDR3 extends over 13 amino acids. Germline lookup yields CDR1 KGHSH and CDR2 LQKENI. The CDR3 sequence is CASSPSPDTEAFF. In DNA, the CDR3 is TGTGCCAGCTCACCATCTCCAGACACTGAAGCTTTCTTT.

The rearrangement uses TRBV5-5 and TRBJ1-1, with 9 bases aligning to TRBD1. Losses at the gene ends were 4 bases for V and 7 bases for J; bases not matched to a gene: 5. The CDR3 is 13 amino acids. Germline V gene sequence: CDR1 SGHKS, CDR2 YYEKEE (reference sequence). CDR3 region: CASSVTGGDEAFF. The CDR3 DNA follows: TGTGCCAGCAGCGTGACAGGGGGGGATGAAGCTTTCTTT.

The chain carries TRBV2 and TRBJ2-5; 14 positions agree with TRBD2. This CDR3 contains 15 residues. With V trimmed by 7 bases and J by 7 bases, 8 bases remained unmatched. Germline V gene sequence: CDR1 SNHLY, CDR2 FYNNEI. The CDR3 DNA is TGTGCCAGCAACCCGACTAGCGGGGGGGACGGGACCCAGTACTTC. It is translated as CASNPTSGGDGTQYF.

J is TRBJ1-6 and V is TRBV6-5; TRBD1 matches 8 bases. The CDR3 length is 15 residues. Germline V gene lookup returns CDR1 MNHEY and CDR2 SVGAGI. The trim removed 2 bases at V and 4 bases at J, leaving 1 base unmatched. The CDR3 reads CASSYGQGYNSPLHF. CDR3 bases: TGTGCCAGCAGTTACGGACAGGGTTATAATTCACCCCTCCACTTT.

Details on this clone: Distinct nucleotide sequences in the sample also encode this CDR3. Written as DNA, the CDR3 is TGTGCCAGCAGCGTAGGGCAGGGGGCCTACGAGCAGTACTTC. It yields the protein CASSVGQGAYEQYF. The gene calls are TRBV9 and TRBJ2-7; 7 nucleotides agree with TRBD1. V was clipped by 0 bases and J by 2 bases; unmatched bases: 2. The CDR3 totals 14 residues. Germline V gene sequence: CDR1 SGDLS, CDR2 YYNGEE.

The J gene is TRBJ2-1, the V gene TRBV9, with a tentative D call TRBD2 (6 bases). V was trimmed by 0 bases and J by 8 bases, leaving 18 bases between them. The germline V gene encodes CDR1 SGDLS and CDR2 YYNGEE. This CDR3 region has 16 residues. CDR3 amino acids: CASSVGGARIGDEQFF. The CDR3 DNA reads as TGTGCCAGCAGCGTAGGCGGGGCTCGGATAGGTGATGAGCAGTTCTTC. The full variable domain, rest sourced from reference TRBV9 and TRBJ2-1, is DSGVTQTPKHLITATGQRVTLRCSPRSGDLSVYWYQQSLDQGLQFLIQYYNGEERAKGNILERFSAQQFPDLHSELNLSSLELGDSALYFCASSVGGARIGDEQFFGPGTRLTVL.

The chain couples TRBV6-5 to TRBJ1-3; D remains ambiguous. This CDR3 contains 12 residues. Trimming shortened V by 6 bases and J by 3 bases, and 6 bases separated the two germline ends. The V gene's germline CDR1 is MNHEY and CDR2 SVGAGI. Written as DNA, the CDR3 is TGTGCCAGCAGGGGAGGTGGAAACACCATATATTTT. It specifies CASRGGGNTIYF.

This rearrangement joins TRBV2 to TRBJ2-7; weak D call: TRBD1 (5 bases). V gave up 4 bases and J gave up 0 bases, with 10 bases separating them. This CDR3 contains 14 residues. CDR1 is SNHLY, CDR2 FYNNEI, per germline. CDR3 protein: CASSGKGISYEQYF. The CDR3 nucleotides read TGTGCCAGCAGTGGCAAGGGGATCTCCTACGAGCAGTACTTC.

V gene TRBV11-2 combines with J gene TRBJ2-7; D is undetermined. Germline V gives CDR1 SGHAT, CDR2 FQNNGV. This CDR3 has 12 amino acids. V was cut by 5 bases and J by 6 bases, with 11 bases left in between. The CDR3 nucleotides read TGTGCCAGCAGCCCAGGAACCGGCGAGCAGTACTTC. This gives the protein CASSPGTGEQYF.

The rearrangement uses TRBV7-2 and TRBJ2-5, with 9 bases lining up with TRBD2. J lost 1 base, V lost 5 bases, and 11 bases had no gene match. Germline V CDR1 and CDR2: SGHTA, FQGNSA. The CDR3 is 17 amino acids. The CDR3, as DNA: TGTGCCAGCAGCCTTCGACTAGCGGTGATTATCCAAGAGACCCAGTACTTC. Translated: CASSLRLAVIIQETQYF.